This TCR beta chain is drawn from a study of T cell responses to AZD1222 COVID-19 vaccine (dated by TCRdb to the early 2020s). Regarding the research as a whole: A total of 240 or so trial participants underwent TCR sequencing, of whom roughly 210 had received two doses of AZD1222 and approximately 26 had received two doses of the MenACWY control vaccine. Trial participants were enrolled by age into subgroups of 18-55, 56-69 and 70-plus years, and around 150, 28 and 57 TCR-sequenced participants, respectively, were included in these subgroups.

The germline V gene sets CDR1 to LGHNA and CDR2 to YSLEER. From the cysteine up to the phenylalanine, the CDR3 has a length of 14 residues. The entry retains the CDR3 DNA only, 42 bases that are in frame from base 1. V is clipped by 4 bases and J by 1 base, and the sequence between their germline boundaries is 10 bases long. Reading the label with the study, this specimen's time point is: baseline before first vaccination. What this sample's treatment or condition label stands for: meningococcal conjugate vaccine given as trial control. Vaccinee samples came from UK trials COV001 and COV002, including a single-blind randomized controlled phase 2/3 trial of AZD1222 (ChAdOx1 nCoV-19) in healthy adults. Trial participant PBMC samples were collected at day 0 and day 28 after the second dose for TCRbeta chain sequencing. The CDR3 regions of human TCRbeta chains were analyzed by immunosequencing. The published analysis was carried out like this. Repertoire TCRs were checked for matches against a reference library of SARS-CoV-2-specific TCRs that had been generated using the MIRA antigen-specificity platform. Breadth was defined as the fraction of unique TCRs that were SARS-CoV-2-associated, and depth was defined as the fraction of total T cells that were SARS-CoV-2-associated. Using the MIRA data, each spike-specific TCR was mapped to the spike region that the TCR reacts to and placed in a CD4 or CD8 class. Log10-transformed breadth and depth values were compared by one-way ANOVA with Sidak's multiple comparisons tests. TCRdb holds this immuneACCESS table with in-frame rearrangements only. Some clones are missing; in checked studies, unresolved V genes explain under half, and the rest has no known cause. V, J and clone size are those of that table, while D and trimming were read from the DNA. Counted in this sample were approximately 77,000 clones; just over 90% of them appeared once. The ten top clones hold approximately 7% of the sample.

The count of this clone is one. Which antigen it targets is not known. There are no base qualities to consult, and no much larger clone falls within one base. Findings and caveats that apply to the study as a whole: After two AZD1222 doses, spike-specific TCR breadth and depth were significantly higher than at day 0 and than in MenACWY recipients. The 56-69-year group was small, and its depth increase did not reach significance, likely because of low power. Because no day 14 peak-response samples were available, repertoires were characterized only after the peak T cell response. Conclusions about previously exposed vaccinees are limited, since just a handful of AZD1222 recipients were seropositive for SARS-CoV-2 at baseline. Vaccine-associated CD4 TCRs spanned the whole spike protein, with dominant responses in regions 160-218 and 743-854. Nearly half of unique spike-specific TCRs reportedly recognized epitopes outside regions mutated in the B.1.351 and B.1.1.7 variants. Participants were mostly white British and included more females than males, and it was suggested by the authors that clonal diversity may have been underestimated.

The V gene is TRBV4-3 and the J gene is TRBJ1-1, with TRBD1 perhaps the D gene, on 6 matching bases. The clonotype comes from an adult in good health. The sequences come from peripheral blood, collected on day 0 of MenACWY control vaccination. The base sequence is TGCGCCAGCAGCCCGGGACATCCGAACACTGAAGCTTTCTTT. Its protein is CASSPGHPNTEAFF.